This T cell receptor (beta chain) appears in the sequencing data of a study of shared clonotypes between healthy human individuals. Overall study: Donor composition was a couple of women and three men, aged 18 to 49. Per donor, CD8 memory used one plate, CD8 naive used two, CD4 memory used three and CD4 naive used three. General observations from the study: Clonotypes shared by all four donors outscored non-shared clonotypes in generation probability.

Trimming stripped 4 bases from V and 6 bases from J, with 26 bases between. Looked up from germline, CDR1 is SGHRS and CDR2 is YFSETQ. This CDR3 is 17 amino acids long. About this clone: The antigen is not known.

Healthy and HIV-negative, the adult donors had no recent acute infections or vaccinations. The data were produced by immunoSEQ multiplex PCR, yet TCRdb's version contains in-frame clones alone and is incomplete. Seen here are roughly 500,000 clones, 90% to 97% observed once, and the top ten hold 0.06%. Sequenced sample: naive CD4+ T cells sorted from blood. Sample subset: CD45RA+ positively selected. The V gene is TRBV5-1, the J gene TRBJ2-7; D possibly matches TRBD1 or TRBD2 (5 bases each). This clonotype originated in a woman aged 25-40 years in good health. The CDR3, as DNA: TGCGCCAGCAGCGTAGGTCCAGCACCGGGACGCACTACCGAGCAGTACTTC. It specifies CASSVGPAPGRTTEQYF.